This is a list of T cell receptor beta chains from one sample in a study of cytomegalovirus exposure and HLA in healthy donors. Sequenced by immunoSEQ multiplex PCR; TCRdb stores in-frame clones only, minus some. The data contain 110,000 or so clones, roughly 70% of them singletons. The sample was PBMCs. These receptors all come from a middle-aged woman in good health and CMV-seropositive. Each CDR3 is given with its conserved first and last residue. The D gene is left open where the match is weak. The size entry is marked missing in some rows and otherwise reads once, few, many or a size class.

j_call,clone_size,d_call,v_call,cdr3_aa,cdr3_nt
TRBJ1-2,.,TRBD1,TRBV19,CASSKRGQGRQGSYGYTF,TGTGCCAGTAGCAAAAGAGGACAGGGAAGGCAGGGTAGCTATGGCTACACCTTC
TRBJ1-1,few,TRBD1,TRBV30,CAWSYTGVTEAFF,TGTGCCTGGAGCTACACAGGGGTAACTGAAGCTTTCTTT
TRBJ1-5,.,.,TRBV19,CASRGLPSQPQHF,TGTGCCAGTCGAGGCCTGCCATCTCAGCCCCAGCATTTT
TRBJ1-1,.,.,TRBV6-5,CASSYVREGNTEAFF,TGTGCCAGCAGTTACGTCAGGGAGGGGAACACTGAAGCTTTCTTT
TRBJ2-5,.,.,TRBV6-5,CASSYSMQETQYF,TGTGCCAGCAGTTACTCCATGCAAGAGACCCAGTACTTC
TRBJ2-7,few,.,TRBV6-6,CASNRDPSYEQYF,TGTGCCAGCAACAGAGACCCCTCCTACGAGCAGTACTTC
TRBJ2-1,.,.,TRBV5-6,CASSTLSTRLNSEQFF,TGTGCCAGCAGCACCCTTTCGACTAGACTCAATAGTGAGCAGTTCTTC
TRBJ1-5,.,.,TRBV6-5,CASSDNSQPQHF,TGTGCCAGCAGTGACAACAGTCAGCCCCAGCATTTT
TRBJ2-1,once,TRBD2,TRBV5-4,CASSWGLAGGLGSYNEQFF,TGTGCCAGCAGCTGGGGACTAGCGGGGGGCCTTGGATCCTACAATGAGCAGTTCTTC
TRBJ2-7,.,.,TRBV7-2,CASTTDSYEQYF,TGTGCCAGCACCACGGACAGCTACGAGCAGTACTTC
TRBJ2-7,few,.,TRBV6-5,CASSKDRNYEQYF,TGTGCCAGCAGTAAAGACAGAAACTACGAGCAGTACTTC
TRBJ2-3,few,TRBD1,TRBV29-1,CSVYPSGGEADTQYF,TGCAGCGTTTACCCTTCAGGGGGCGAGGCAGATACGCAGTATTTT
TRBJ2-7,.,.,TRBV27,CASGWGQGSYEQYF,TGTGCCAGCGGATGGGGTCAGGGGTCCTACGAGCAGTACTTC
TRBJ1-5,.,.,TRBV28,CASVTPRGDIVSQPQHF,TGTGCCAGCGTTACGCCACGGGGTGATATAGTGAGTCAGCCCCAGCATTTT
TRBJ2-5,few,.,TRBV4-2,CASSQDVRLRSETQYF,TGTGCCAGCAGCCAAGATGTGAGGTTGCGGTCGGAGACCCAGTACTTC
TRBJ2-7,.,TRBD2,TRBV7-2,CASSAEGLGNYEQYF,TGTGCCAGCAGCGCCGAAGGACTAGGAAATTACGAGCAGTACTTC
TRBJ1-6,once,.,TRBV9,CASSVDGDSPLHF,TGTGCCAGCAGCGTAGACGGGGATTCACCCCTCCACTTT